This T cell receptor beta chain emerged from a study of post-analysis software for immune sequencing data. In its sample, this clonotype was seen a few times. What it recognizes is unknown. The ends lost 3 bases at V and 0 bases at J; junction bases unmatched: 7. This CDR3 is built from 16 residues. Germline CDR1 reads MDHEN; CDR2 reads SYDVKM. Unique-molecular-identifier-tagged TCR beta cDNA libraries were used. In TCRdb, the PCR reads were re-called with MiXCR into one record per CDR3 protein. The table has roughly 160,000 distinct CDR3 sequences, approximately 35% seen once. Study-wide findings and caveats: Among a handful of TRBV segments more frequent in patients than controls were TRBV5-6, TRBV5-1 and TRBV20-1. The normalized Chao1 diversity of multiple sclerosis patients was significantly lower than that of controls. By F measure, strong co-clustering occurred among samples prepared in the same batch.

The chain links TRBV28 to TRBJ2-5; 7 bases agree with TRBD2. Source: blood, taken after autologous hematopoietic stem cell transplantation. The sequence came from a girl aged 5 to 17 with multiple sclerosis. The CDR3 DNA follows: TGTGCCAGCAGTTTGGAACTAGCGCTGTACCAAGAGACCCAGTACTTC. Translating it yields CASSLELALYQETQYF.